This TCR beta chain came from a study of T cell repertoires in cytomegalovirus infection. Many counts were recorded for this clonotype. The V end was cut by 5 bases, the J end by 4 bases, with 17 bases between. CDR3 size: 15 residues. CDR1 is MNHEY, CDR2 SVGEGT, per germline. TCRdb called the reads again in MiXCR, with one record for every CDR3 protein. Of roughly 280,000 distinct CDR3 sequences in the sample, roughly 10% were seen once. Sequencing used PBMCs. This chain connects TRBV6-2 or TRBV6-3 to TRBJ2-5; D may match TRBD1 or TRBD2 (5 bases each). This sequence originates from a human donor in good health (CMV status not recorded). Some clones in this sample may be carry-over from other donors' samples. CDR3 DNA sequence: TGTGCCAGCAGTCCCTTAGGGGAGAGGCGAGAGACCCAGTACTTC. Protein: CASSPLGERRETQYF.